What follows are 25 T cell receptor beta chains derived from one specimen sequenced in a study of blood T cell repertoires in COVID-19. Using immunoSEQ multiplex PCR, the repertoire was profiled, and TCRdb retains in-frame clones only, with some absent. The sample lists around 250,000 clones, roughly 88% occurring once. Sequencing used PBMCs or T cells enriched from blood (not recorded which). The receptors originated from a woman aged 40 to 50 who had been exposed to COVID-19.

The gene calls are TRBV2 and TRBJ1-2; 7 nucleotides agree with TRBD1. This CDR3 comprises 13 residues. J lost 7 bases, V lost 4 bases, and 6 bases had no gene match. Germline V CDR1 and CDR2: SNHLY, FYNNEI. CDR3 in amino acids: CASSGGTAFGYTF. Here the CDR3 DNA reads TGTGCCAGCAGTGGAGGGACAGCGTTTGGCTACACCTTC.

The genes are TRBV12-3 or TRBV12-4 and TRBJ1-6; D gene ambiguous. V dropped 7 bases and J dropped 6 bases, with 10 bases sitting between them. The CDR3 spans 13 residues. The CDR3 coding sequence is TGTGCCAGCACTATTCTCGGTAATTCACCCCTCCACTTT. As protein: CASTILGNSPLHF.

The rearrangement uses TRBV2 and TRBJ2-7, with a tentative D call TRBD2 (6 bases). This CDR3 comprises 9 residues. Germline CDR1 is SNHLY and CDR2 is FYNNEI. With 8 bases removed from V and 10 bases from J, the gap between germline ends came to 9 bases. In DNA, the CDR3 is TGTGCCAGCCGGGCGGGACAGTACGTC. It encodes CASRAGQYV.

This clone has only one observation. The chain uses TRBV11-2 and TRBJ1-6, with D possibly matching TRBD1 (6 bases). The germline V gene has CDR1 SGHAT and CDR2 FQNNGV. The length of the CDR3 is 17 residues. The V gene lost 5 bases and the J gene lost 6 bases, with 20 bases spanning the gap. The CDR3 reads CASSPRGGQGSNSPLHF. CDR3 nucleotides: TGTGCCAGCAGCCCCCGCGGGGGACAAGGTTCTAATTCACCCCTCCACTTT.

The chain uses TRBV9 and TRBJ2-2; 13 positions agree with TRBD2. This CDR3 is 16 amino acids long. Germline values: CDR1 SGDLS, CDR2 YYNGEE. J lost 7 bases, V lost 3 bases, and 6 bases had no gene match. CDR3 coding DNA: TGTGCCAGCAGCGGGGGGACTAGCGGGGTGGTCGGGGAGCTGTTTTTT. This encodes CASSGGTSGVVGELFF.

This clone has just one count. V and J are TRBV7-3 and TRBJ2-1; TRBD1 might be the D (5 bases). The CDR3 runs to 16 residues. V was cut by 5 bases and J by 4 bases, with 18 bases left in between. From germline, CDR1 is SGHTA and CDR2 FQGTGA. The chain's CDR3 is CASSLRQRIPYNEQFF. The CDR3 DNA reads TGTGCCAGCAGCCTCCGACAGCGAATTCCTTACAATGAGCAGTTCTTC. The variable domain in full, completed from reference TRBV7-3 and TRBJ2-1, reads GAGVSQTPSNKVTEKGKYVELRCDPISGHTALYWYRQSLGQGPEFLIYFQGTGAADDSGLPNDRFFAVRPEGSVSTLKIQRTERGDSAVYLCASSLRQRIPYNEQFFGPGTRLTVL.

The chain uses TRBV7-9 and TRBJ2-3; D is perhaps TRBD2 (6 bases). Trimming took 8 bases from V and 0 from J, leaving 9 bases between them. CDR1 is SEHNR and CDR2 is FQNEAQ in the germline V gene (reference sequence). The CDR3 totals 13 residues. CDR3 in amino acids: CASGGSSTDTQYF. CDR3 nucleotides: TGTGCCAGCGGGGGGTCTAGCACAGATACGCAGTATTTT.

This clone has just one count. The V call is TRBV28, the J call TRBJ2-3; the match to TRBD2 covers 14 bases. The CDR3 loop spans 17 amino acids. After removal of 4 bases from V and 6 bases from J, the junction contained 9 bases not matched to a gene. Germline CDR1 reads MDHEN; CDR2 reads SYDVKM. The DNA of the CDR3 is TGTGCCAGCAGTTCGTTGGGACTAGCGGGAGATTCGGATACGCAGTATTTT. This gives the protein CASSSLGLAGDSDTQYF.

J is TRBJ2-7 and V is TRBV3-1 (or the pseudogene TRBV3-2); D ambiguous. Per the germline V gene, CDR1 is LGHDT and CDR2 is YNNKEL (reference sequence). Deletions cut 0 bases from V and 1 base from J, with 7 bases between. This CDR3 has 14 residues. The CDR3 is CASSQDFGSYEQYF. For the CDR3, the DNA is TGTGCCAGCAGCCAAGATTTCGGTTCCTACGAGCAGTACTTC.

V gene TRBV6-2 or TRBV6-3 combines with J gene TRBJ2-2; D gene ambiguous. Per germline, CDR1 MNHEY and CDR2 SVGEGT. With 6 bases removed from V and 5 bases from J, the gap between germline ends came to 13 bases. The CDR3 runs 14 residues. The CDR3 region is CASSQIAETGELFF. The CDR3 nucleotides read TGTGCCAGCAGCCAGATAGCCGAGACCGGGGAGCTGTTTTTT.

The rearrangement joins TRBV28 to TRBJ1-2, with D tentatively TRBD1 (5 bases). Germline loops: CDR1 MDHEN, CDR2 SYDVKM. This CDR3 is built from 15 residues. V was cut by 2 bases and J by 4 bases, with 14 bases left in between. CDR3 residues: CASSLTPDKGYGYTF. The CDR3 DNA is TGTGCCAGCAGTTTAACTCCGGACAAGGGCTATGGCTACACCTTC.

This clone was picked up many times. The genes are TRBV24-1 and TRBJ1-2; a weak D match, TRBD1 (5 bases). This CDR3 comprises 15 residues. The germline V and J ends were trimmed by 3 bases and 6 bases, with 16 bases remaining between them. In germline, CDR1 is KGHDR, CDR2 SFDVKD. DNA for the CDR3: TGTGCCACCAGTGATCCCTCGGGTTCGGGGGATGGCTACACCTTC. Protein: CATSDPSGSGDGYTF.

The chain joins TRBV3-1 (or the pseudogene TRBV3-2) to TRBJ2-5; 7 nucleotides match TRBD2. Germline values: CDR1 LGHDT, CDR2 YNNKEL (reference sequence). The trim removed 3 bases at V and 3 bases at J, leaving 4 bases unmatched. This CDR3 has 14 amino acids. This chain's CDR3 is CASSHLAGKETQYF. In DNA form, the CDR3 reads TGTGCCAGCAGCCATTTAGCGGGTAAAGAGACCCAGTACTTC.

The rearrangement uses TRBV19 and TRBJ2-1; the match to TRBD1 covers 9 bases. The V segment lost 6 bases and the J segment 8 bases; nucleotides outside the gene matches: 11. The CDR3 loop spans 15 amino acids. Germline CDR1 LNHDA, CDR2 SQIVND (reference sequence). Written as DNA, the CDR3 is TGTGCCAGTAGGAGAGGACAGGGGAAGTTTCATGAGCAGTTCTTC. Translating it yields CASRRGQGKFHEQFF.

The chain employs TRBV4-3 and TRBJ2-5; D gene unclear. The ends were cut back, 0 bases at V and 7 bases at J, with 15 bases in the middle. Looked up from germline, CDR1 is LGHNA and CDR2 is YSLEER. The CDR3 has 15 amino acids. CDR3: CASSQDSGSEGTQYF. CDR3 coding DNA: TGCGCCAGCAGCCAAGATTCCGGGTCCGAAGGGACCCAGTACTTC.

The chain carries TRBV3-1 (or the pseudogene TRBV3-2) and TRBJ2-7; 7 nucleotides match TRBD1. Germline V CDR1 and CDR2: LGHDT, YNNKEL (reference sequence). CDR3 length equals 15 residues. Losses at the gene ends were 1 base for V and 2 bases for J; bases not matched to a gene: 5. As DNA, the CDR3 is TGTGCCAGCAGCCAAGTCGCCGGGACAGCCTACGAGCAGTACTTC. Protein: CASSQVAGTAYEQYF.

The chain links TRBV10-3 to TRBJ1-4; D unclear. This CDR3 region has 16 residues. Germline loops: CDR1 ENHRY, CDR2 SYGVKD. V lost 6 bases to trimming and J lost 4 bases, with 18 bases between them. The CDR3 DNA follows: TGTGCCATCAGCCAACCCCGTCCGGGAAGTAATGAAAAACTGTTTTTT. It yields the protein CAISQPRPGSNEKLFF.

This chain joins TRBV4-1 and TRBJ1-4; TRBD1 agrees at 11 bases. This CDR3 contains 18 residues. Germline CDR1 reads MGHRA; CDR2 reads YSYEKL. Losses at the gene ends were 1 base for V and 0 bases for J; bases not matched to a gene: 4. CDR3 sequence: CASSQGGTGGSTNEKLFF. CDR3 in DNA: TGCGCCAGCAGCCAAGGAGGGACAGGGGGATCAACTAATGAAAAACTGTTTTTT.

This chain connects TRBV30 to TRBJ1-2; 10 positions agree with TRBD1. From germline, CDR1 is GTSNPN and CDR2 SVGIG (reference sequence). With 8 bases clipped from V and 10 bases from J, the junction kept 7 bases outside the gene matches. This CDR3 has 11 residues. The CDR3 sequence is CAGRTGGDYTF. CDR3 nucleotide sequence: TGTGCCGGAAGGACAGGGGGGGACTACACCTTC.

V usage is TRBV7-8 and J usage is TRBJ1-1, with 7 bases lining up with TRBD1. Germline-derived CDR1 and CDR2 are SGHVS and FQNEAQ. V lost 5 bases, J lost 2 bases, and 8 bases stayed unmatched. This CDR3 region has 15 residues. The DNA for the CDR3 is TGTGCCAGCAGCGTACGGGACAGTATTAACACTGAAGCTTTCTTT. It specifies CASSVRDSINTEAFF.

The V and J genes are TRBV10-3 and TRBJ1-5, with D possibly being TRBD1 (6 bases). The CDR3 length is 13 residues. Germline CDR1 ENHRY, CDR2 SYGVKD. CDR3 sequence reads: CAHREGEEQPQHF. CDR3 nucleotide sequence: TGTGCTCATCGAGAGGGGGAAGAACAGCCCCAGCATTTT.

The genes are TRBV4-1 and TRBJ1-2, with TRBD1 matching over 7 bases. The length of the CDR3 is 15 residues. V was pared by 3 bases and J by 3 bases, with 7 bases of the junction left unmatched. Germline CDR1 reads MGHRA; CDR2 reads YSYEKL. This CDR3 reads CASSQTGTDHYGYTF. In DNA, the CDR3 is TGCGCCAGCAGCCAGACCGGGACAGATCACTATGGCTACACCTTC.

The CDR3 is CASSLFLYNEQFF. CDR3 DNA sequence: TGTGCCAGCAGCCTTTTCCTTTACAATGAGCAGTTCTTC. V gene TRBV5-4 combines with J gene TRBJ2-1, with unresolved D. Germline CDR1 SGHNT, CDR2 YYREEE (reference sequence). Trimming cost V 4 bases and J 4 bases, with 9 bases left between them. The CDR3 covers 13 residues. The full variable domain, with the rest looked up from reference TRBV5-4 and TRBJ2-1, is ETGVTQSPTHLIKTRGQQVTLRCSSQSGHNTVSWYQQALGQGPQFIFQYYREEENGRGNFPPRFSGLQFPNYSSELNVNALELDDSALYLCASSLFLYNEQFFGPGTRLTVL.

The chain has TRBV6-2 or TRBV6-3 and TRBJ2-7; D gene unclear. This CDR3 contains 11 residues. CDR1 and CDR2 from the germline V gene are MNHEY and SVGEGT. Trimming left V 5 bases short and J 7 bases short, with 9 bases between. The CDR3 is CASSTALEQYF. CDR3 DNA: TGTGCCAGCAGTACAGCCCTAGAGCAGTACTTC.

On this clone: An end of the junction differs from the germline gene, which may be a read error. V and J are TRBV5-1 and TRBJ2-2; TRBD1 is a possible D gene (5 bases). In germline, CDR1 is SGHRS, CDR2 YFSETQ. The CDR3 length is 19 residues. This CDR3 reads CASSPASAGKINVPGELFF. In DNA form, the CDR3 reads TGTGCCAGCAGCCCCGCTTCTGCAGGGAAAATTAACGTCCCCGGGGAGCTGTTTTTT.